This TCR beta chain is from a study of T cell repertoires in cytomegalovirus infection. Study-wide background: Peptides in the study included HLA-C-restricted and HLA-B-restricted CMV epitopes. A matching HLA type, together with CMV infection, was signaled by public TCR beta signatures. General study findings and limits: Across the ex vivo response, the dominant clonotypes were HLA-C-restricted CMV-specific TCR beta clonotypes.

V was pared by 8 bases and J by 18 bases, with 26 bases between. This CDR3 comprises 14 residues. About this clonotype: Its antigen remains unidentified.

TCRdb ran MiXCR on the reads and lists one entry per CDR3 protein. The table has fewer than 650,000 distinct CDR3 sequences, 40% seen once. This TCR derives from a human donor in good health (CMV status not recorded). Some clones in this sample may be carry-over from other donors' samples. The sample consisted of cultured PBMCs, taken from culture after CMV antigen stimulation. The chain has TRBV23-1 and TRBJ2-6; possibly TRBD2 for D (7 bases). TRBV23-1 falls under the ORF class, with uncertain function. This CDR3 reads CASGGPGRGDVWTF. The CDR3, as DNA: TGCGCCAGCGGGGGACCAGGGAGGGGGGACGTCTGGACTTTC.